A selection of T cell receptor beta chains follows, all from one sample in a study of blood T cells in healthy people across ages. From the 5' RACE reads, TCRdb called clonotypes with MiXCR, one entry per CDR3 protein. The data hold over 600,000 distinct CDR3 sequences, with less than 60% observed a single time. What was sequenced was blood. The receptors here all came from a man older than 75 in good health. CDR3s include the opening cysteine and the closing phenylalanine or tryptophan. Fields, in order: J gene, D gene, clone size, V gene, CDR3 DNA, CDR3 protein. The D gene is left open where the match is weak. Not every row has a clone size; where given, it reads once, few, many or a size class.

TRBJ1-1 | . | . | TRBV2 | TGTGCCAGCAGTGAGAATGGGAACACTGAAGCTTTCTTT | CASSENGNTEAFF
TRBJ2-7 | TRBD2 | few | TRBV6-6 | TGTGCCAGCAGTTACAAGGCGGGGGGGTCCACCTACGAGCAGTACTTC | CASSYKAGGSTYEQYF
TRBJ1-4 | . | few | TRBV14 | TGTGCCAGCAGCCCGGGCCTTCTCCGGGAACTGTTTTTT | CASSPGLLRELFF
TRBJ2-7 | TRBD2 | . | TRBV13 | TGTGCCAGTATGGGACTAGCGGGAGGCGAGCAGTACTTC | CASMGLAGGEQYF
TRBJ2-7 | TRBD2 | few | TRBV7-9 | TGTGCCAGCAGCCCAGGGACTAGCGGGGCTCCACCGTACTTC | CASSPGTSGAPPYF
TRBJ2-1 | . | few | TRBV6-2/TRBV6-3 | TGTGCCAGCAGTTTCGGCGGCCTCGGGGAGCAGTTCTTC | CASSFGGLGEQFF
TRBJ2-7 | . | few | TRBV11-3 | TGTGCCAGCAGCTTAGAGAGTGACTACGAGCAGTACTTC | CASSLESDYEQYF
TRBJ2-7 | . | . | TRBV15 | TGTGCCACCAGCTCTACACCTTTGACCTCCTACGAGCAGTACTTC | CATSSTPLTSYEQYF
TRBJ2-3 | TRBD1 | many | TRBV7-9 | TGTGCCAGCAGCCCCGGACAGGGACCGTACACAGATACGCAGTATTTT | CASSPGQGPYTDTQYF
TRBJ2-3 | . | few | TRBV20-1 | TGCAGTGTCGCCTCCTCCACTGCAGGGGGCACAGATACGCAGTATTTT | CSVASSTAGGTDTQYF
TRBJ1-5 | TRBD1 | many | TRBV6-1 | TGTGCCAGCAGTGGACAGGGGGGGATTCAGCCCCAGCATTTT | CASSGQGGIQPQHF
TRBJ2-1 | . | few | TRBV29-1 | TGCAGCTCTTCCCCCTCGGGAGGGGGCGAGACCCAGTTCTTC | CSSSPSGGGETQFF
TRBJ2-7 | . | . | TRBV20-1 | TGCAGTGCTCTCCCGATGGTGGGGTTGGACTACGAGCAGTACTTC | CSALPMVGLDYEQYF
TRBJ2-7 | . | few | TRBV24-1 | TGTGCCACCAGTGACCCCACGCAGGGGAGCTCCTACAATGAGCAGTACTTC | CATSDPTQGSSYNEQYF
TRBJ1-5 | . | many | TRBV7-9 | TGTGCCAGCAGCCCAGTCGGGGGAGGGCAGCCCCAGCATTTT | CASSPVGGGQPQHF
TRBJ2-2 | . | once | TRBV6-1 | TGTGCCAGCACACGGCAGGTTACGAACACCGGGGAGCTGTTTTTT | CASTRQVTNTGELFF
TRBJ2-3 | . | . | TRBV28 | TGTGCCAGCAGTTTACCGCCTCCGAGGGCAGATACGCAGTATTTT | CASSLPPPRADTQYF
TRBJ2-7 | . | . | TRBV25-1 | TGTGCCAGCAGTGAACCTACAACTACCGGAACCTACGAGCAGTACTTC | CASSEPTTTGTYEQYF
TRBJ2-7 | TRBD2 | . | TRBV7-2 | TGTGCCAGCAGCTTCGCCGGCGGGAGTTTCTACGAGCAGTACTTC | CASSFAGGSFYEQYF
TRBJ1-2 | . | . | TRBV6-2/TRBV6-3 | TGTGCCAGCAGTGACTCGACAGATGATGGCTACACCTTC | CASSDSTDDGYTF
TRBJ2-7 | . | few | TRBV6-2/TRBV6-3 | TGTGCCAGCAGCGGTCCAAGGGGAGCTTCCTACGAGCAGTACTTC | CASSGPRGASYEQYF
TRBJ1-5 | . | . | TRBV12-5 | TGTGCTAGTGGTCCCGAGTACGGTGGACAGCCCCAGCATTTT | CASGPEYGGQPQHF
TRBJ2-6 | . | . | TRBV28 | TGTGCCAGCAGGGACGGTGTCCCTGGGGCCAACGTCCTGACTTTC | CASRDGVPGANVLTF
TRBJ2-7 | . | . | TRBV18 | TGTGCCAGCTCCGACCCCCCACCGGACGAGCAGTACTTC | CASSDPPPDEQYF
TRBJ2-3 | . | . | TRBV10-3 | TGTGCCATCAGGACTAGCACAGATACGCAGTATTTT | CAIRTSTDTQYF
TRBJ1-2 | TRBD1 | few | TRBV28 | TGTGCCAGCGAACAGGGGTTGACTGGCTACACCTTC | CASEQGLTGYTF
TRBJ1-3 | . | once | TRBV9 | TGTGCCAGCAGCGGCACATCAGCCGCCAGCAGAGACACCATATATTTT | CASSGTSAASRDTIYF
TRBJ2-1 | . | . | TRBV7-2 | TGTGCCAGTAGCTTATCTAGAACCCAGACCCATGAGCAGTTCTTC | CASSLSRTQTHEQFF
TRBJ2-4 | . | . | TRBV27 | TGTGCCAGCAGCCAGCCAGGGTCGTCCAAAAACATTCAGTACTTC | CASSQPGSSKNIQYF